This T cell receptor beta chain emerged from a study of post-analysis software for immune sequencing data. Findings of the study overall: Controls significantly exceeded multiple sclerosis patients in normalized Chao1 diversity. TRBV5-6, TRBV5-1 and TRBV20-1 were among a handful of TRBV segments more frequent in patients than controls. Pronounced co-clustering by F measure was evident among identically batched samples.

Unique molecular identifiers had been added to the TCR beta cDNA libraries. T cells numbering 1 to 10 million gave rise to around 500,000 cDNA molecules. Each CDR3 protein is one row after TCRdb ran MiXCR on the PCR reads. The data show 350,000 to 500,000 distinct CDR3 sequences, roughly 38% seen once. This clonotype was seen a handful of times. What it binds is not known. This CDR3 has 15 amino acids. Trimming removed 4 bases at V and 5 bases at J, with 12 bases between. Per the germline V gene, CDR1 is SGHVS and CDR2 is FNYEAQ. Material: blood. V is TRBV7-6 and J is TRBJ1-6; D ambiguous. The receptor comes from a girl aged 2-10 years with multiple sclerosis. DNA for the CDR3: TGTGCCAGCAGCTCCTCCGGGGTCGATAATTCACCCCTCCACTTT. Translated: CASSSSGVDNSPLHF.